The T cell receptor (beta chain) under discussion was sequenced for a study of OX40 agonist ivuxolimab in advanced cancers. Study-level information: The study gave patients intravenous ivuxolimab at 0.01 to 10 mg/kg every 2 weeks. Partial responses occurred in three patients (one hepatocellular carcinoma, two cutaneous melanoma).

Study-wide findings and caveats: CD4+ and CD8+ T cells in blood underwent clonal expansion by week 6 at 0.1 to 3.0 mg/kg.

Generated by immunoSEQ multiplex PCR, the TCRdb table keeps only in-frame clones and is missing some. The data hold tens of thousands of clones, with just over 85% observed a single time. The CDR3 loop spans 15 amino acids. The germline CDR1 and CDR2 sequences are KGHSH and LQKENI. Between the trimmed V and J ends, which lost 3 bases and 6 bases, there was a span of 15 bases. A note on this clone: The target antigen is unknown.

The receptor was isolated from an adult with an advanced solid tumor such as melanoma, head and neck, liver or kidney cancer. The starting material was CD4+ or CD8+ T cells sorted from blood, obtained in a trial of the OX40 agonist ivuxolimab. The rearrangement joins TRBV18 to TRBJ2-1; D may be TRBD2 (5 bases). The CDR3 here is CASSPRRNVGNEQFF. For the CDR3, the DNA is TGTGCCAGCTCACCCCGGAGGAATGTTGGCAATGAGCAGTTCTTC.